This record covers a single T cell receptor (beta chain). Its antigen is not identified. V lost 3 bases to trimming and J lost 8 bases; unmatched junction nucleotides: 10. The germline gives CDR1 SGHRS, CDR2 YFSETQ. There are 15 residues in the CDR3. This sample stems from a study of vaccination effects on CD4 cells after COVID-19. Data came from immunoSEQ multiplex PCR; TCRdb stores just in-frame clones and leaves some out. The sample lists 77,000 or so clones, about 78% seen once, with roughly 10% in the top ten. Expansion with viral peptide pools was applied to antigen-specific CD4+ T cells by the ViraFEST assay prior to sequencing. Culture lasted around eleven days before CD4+ T cell isolation. Vaccine recipients, nucleocapsid antibody negative, had no prior SARS-CoV-2 infection.

This chain uses TRBV5-1 with TRBJ1-4; 7 bases line up with TRBD1. The material sequenced was CD4+ T cells from PBMCs cultured with SARS-CoV-2 spike peptides, taken before COVID-19 vaccination. This receptor was taken from a human donor who received a COVID-19 vaccine. The CDR3 DNA is TGCGCCAGCAGCTCAACAGGGGCTCGGGAAGAAAAACTGTTTTTT. Its translation is CASSSTGAREEKLFF.